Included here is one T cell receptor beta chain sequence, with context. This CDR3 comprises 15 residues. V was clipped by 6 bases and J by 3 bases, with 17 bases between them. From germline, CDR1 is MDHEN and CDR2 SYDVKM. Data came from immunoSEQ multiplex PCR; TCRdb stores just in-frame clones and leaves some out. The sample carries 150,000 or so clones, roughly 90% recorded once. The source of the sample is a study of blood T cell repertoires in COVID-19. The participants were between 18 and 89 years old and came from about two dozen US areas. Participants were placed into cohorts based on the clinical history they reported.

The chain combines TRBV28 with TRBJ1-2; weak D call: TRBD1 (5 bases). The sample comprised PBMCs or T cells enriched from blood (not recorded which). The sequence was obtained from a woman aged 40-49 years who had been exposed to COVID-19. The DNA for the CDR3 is TGTGCCAGCAGCTCTCCGGGACTGTGGGACTATGGCTACACCTTC. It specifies CASSSPGLWDYGYTF.